This note documents a single TCR beta chain sequence. Its antigen is as yet unknown. At survey level, the immunoSEQ assay was run in its v3.0 version. Each sample aimed for roughly 40,000-55,000 sequenced T-cell genomes. Profiling relied on immunoSEQ multiplex PCR, and the TCRdb table lists in-frame clones only, not all of them. The sample consists of nearly 30,000 clones, about 87% of them appearing once. This record belongs to a study of long-term antiretroviral therapy in people with HIV. Study-wide context: The earliest samples predate the 2015 immediate-ART recommendation by about a decade. Broader study findings: Repertoires looked antigen-experienced, with only a slight naive shift after ART. Despite increasing after ART, diversity remained lower than that of transplant donor controls.

Trimming removed 5 bases from V and 4 bases from J, with 8 bases in between. The CDR3 has 12 residues. Germline V gene lookup returns CDR1 MNHEY and CDR2 SMNVEV (reference sequence). This chain uses TRBV27 with TRBJ2-5, with D uncertain. The TCR sequence derives from a man aged 50 or older with HIV. The source was unsorted PBMCs, collected 3.2 years before starting antiretroviral therapy. The CDR3 bases are TGTGCCAGCAGTCCCAGCCGAGAGACCCAGTACTTC. Its translation: CASSPSRETQYF.